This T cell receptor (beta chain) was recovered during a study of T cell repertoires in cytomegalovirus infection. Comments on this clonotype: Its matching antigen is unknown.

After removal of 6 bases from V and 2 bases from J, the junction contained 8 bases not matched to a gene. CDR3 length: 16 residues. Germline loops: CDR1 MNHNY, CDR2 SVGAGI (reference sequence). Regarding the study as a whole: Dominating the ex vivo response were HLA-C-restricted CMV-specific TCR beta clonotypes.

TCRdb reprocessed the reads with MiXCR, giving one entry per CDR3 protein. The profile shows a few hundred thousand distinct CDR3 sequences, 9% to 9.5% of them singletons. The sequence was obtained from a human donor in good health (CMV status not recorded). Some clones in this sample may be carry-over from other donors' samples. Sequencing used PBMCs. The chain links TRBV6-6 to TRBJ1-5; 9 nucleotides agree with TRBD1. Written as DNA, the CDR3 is TGTGCCAGCAGCATAAGGGGACAGGGCGGCAATCAGCCCCAGCATTTT. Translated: CASSIRGQGGNQPQHF.